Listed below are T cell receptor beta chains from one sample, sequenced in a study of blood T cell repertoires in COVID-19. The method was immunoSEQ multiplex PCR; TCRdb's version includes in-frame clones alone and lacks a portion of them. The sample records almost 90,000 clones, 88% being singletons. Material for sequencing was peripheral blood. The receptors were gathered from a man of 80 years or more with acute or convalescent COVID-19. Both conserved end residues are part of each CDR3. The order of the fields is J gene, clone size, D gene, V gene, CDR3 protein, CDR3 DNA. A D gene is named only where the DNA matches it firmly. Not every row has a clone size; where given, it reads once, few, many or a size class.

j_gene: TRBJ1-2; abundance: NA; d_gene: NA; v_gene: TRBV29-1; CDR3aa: CSVEDPTQNRANYGYTF; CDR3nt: TGCAGCGTTGAAGATCCAACTCAAAACAGGGCTAACTATGGCTACACCTTC
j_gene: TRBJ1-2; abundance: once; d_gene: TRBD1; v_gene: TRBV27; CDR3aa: CASSLLSLDRGGYGYTF; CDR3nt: TGTGCCAGCAGTTTATTGAGTCTGGACAGGGGAGGGTATGGCTACACCTTC
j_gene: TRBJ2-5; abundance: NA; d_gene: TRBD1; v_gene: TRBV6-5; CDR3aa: CASSYSGQPGETQYF; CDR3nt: TGTGCCAGCAGTTACTCGGGACAGCCAGGGGAGACCCAGTACTTC
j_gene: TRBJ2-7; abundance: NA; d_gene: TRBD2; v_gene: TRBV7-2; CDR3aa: CASSPYSGRAVYEQYF; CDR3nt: TGTGCCAGCAGCCCCTATAGCGGGAGGGCCGTTTACGAGCAGTACTTC
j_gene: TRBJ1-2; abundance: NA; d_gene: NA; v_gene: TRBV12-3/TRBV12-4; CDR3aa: CASSFRVHYGYTF; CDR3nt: TGTGCCAGCAGTTTCCGGGTTCACTATGGCTACACCTTC
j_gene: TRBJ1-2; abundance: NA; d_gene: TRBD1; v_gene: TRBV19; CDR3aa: CASSLRPIQGARRDYGYTF; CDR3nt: TGTGCCAGTAGTCTTCGCCCGATACAGGGGGCGCGAAGGGACTATGGCTACACCTTC
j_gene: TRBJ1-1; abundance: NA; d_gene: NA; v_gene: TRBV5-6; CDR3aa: CASSRDIDEAFF; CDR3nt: TGTGCCAGCAGCCGGGACATTGATGAAGCTTTCTTT
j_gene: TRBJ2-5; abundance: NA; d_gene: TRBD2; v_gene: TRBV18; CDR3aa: CASSPTRGALQETQYF; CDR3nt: TGTGCCAGCTCACCTACGCGGGGGGCCCTCCAAGAGACCCAGTACTTC
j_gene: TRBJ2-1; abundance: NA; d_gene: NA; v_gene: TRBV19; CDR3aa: CASRGWRSSYNEQFF; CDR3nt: TGTGCCAGCCGAGGCTGGAGGAGCTCCTACAATGAGCAGTTCTTC
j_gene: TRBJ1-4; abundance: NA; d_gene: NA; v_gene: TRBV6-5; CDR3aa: CATSGERLFF; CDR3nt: TGTGCCACCTCCGGGGAGAGACTGTTTTTT
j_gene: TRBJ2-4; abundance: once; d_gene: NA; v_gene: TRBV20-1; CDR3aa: CSASYRGKDIQYF; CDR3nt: TGCAGTGCTAGTTATAGGGGGAAAGACATTCAGTACTTC
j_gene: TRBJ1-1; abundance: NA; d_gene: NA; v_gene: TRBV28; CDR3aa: CASSLALRSRGEAFF; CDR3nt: TGTGCCAGCAGTTTAGCGCTACGGAGTCGTGGTGAAGCTTTCTTT
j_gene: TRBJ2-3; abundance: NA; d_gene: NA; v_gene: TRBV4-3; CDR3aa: CASSQDGGGSTDTQYF; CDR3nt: TGCGCCAGCAGCCAAGATGGGGGCGGAAGCACAGATACGCAGTATTTT
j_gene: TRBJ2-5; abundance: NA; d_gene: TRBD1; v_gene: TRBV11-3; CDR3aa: CASSRDSQETQYF; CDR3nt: TGTGCCAGCAGTCGGGACAGCCAAGAGACCCAGTACTTC
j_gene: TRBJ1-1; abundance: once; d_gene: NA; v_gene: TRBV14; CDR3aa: CASRLQGNTEAFF; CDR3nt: TGTGCCAGCAGATTACAGGGAAACACTGAAGCTTTCTTT
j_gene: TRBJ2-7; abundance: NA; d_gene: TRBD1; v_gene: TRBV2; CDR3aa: CASKGQGSEQYF; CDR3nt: TGTGCCAGCAAGGGACAGGGCTCCGAGCAGTACTTC
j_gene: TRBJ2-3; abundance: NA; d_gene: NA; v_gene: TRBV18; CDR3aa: CASSPEADTQYF; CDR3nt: TGTGCCAGCTCACCAGAGGCGGATACGCAGTATTTT
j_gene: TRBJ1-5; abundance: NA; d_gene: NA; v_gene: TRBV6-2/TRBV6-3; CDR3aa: CASSYSRGWYATQPQHF; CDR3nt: TGTGCCAGCAGTTACTCGAGGGGGTGGTATGCGACTCAGCCCCAGCATTTT
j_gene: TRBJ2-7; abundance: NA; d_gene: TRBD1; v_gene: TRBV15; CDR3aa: CATSQSGTGVYEQYF; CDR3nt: TGTGCCACCAGCCAATCCGGGACAGGGGTCTACGAGCAGTACTTC
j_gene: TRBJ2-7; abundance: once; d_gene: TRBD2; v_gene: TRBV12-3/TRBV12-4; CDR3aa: CASSLGGNYEQYF; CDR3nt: TGTGCCAGCAGTTTGGGGGGGAACTACGAGCAGTACTTC
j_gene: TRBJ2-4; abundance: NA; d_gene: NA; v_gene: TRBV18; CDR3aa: CASSPGTPKNIQYF; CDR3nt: TGTGCCAGCTCACCTGGGACACCGAAAAACATTCAGTACTTC
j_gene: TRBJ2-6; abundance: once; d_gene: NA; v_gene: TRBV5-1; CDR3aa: CASSLEGGPGANVLTF; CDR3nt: TGCGCCAGCAGCTTGGAGGGGGGGCCTGGGGCCAACGTCCTGACTTTC
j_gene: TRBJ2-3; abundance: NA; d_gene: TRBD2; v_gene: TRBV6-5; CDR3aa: CASRGTSGPTQYF; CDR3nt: TGTGCCAGCAGAGGGACTAGCGGGCCTACGCAGTATTTT
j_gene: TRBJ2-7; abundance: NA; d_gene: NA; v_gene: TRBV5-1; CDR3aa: CASSARGTSAYEQYF; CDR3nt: TGCGCCAGCAGCGCACGAGGAACCTCGGCCTACGAGCAGTACTTC
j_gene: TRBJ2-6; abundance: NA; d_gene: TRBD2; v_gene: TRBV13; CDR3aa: CASSPRSGGAPGANVLTF; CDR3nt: TGTGCCAGCAGCCCACGGAGCGGGGGGGCTCCTGGGGCCAACGTCCTGACTTTC
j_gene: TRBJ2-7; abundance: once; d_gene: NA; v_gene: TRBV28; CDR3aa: CASSPQGRPGSYEQYF; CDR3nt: TGTGCCAGCAGTCCCCAGGGCCGCCCGGGTTCCTACGAGCAGTACTTC
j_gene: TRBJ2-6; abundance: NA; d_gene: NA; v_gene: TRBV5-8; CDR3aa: CASSLYSGAGANVLTF; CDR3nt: TGTGCCAGCAGCTTGTATTCCGGGGCTGGGGCCAACGTCCTGACTTTC
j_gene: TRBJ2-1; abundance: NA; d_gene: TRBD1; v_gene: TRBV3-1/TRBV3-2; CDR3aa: CASSQVGSRGGAFYNEQFF; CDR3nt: TGTGCCAGCAGCCAAGTTGGTTCTAGAGGGGGCGCTTTCTACAATGAGCAGTTCTTC
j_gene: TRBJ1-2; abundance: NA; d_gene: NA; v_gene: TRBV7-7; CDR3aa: CATTPRDKPGYTF; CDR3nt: TGTGCCACCACACCCAGGGACAAACCAGGCTACACCTTC